These T cell receptor beta chains were read from a single sample in a study of T cells in Graves' hyperthyroidism and ophthalmopathy. TCRdb re-called the multiplex PCR reads with MiXCR, one entry per CDR3 protein. The sample records some 350,000 distinct CDR3 sequences, about 25% being singletons. The sequenced sample was blood. These receptors were obtained from a man aged 50 to 59 with Graves' hyperthyroidism. CDR3s include the opening cysteine and the closing phenylalanine or tryptophan. The D gene is left open where the match is weak. Size is omitted from some rows. Given values are once, few, many or a class for expanded clones.

TRBJ2-1 . TRBV2 11 . CASSEYEEQFF TGTGCCAGCAGTGAGTACGAGGAGCAGTTCTTC
TRBJ1-4 . TRBV28 15 . CASSLARSGFEKLFF TGTGCCAGCAGTTTAGCGCGGAGTGGGTTTGAAAAACTGTTTTTT
TRBJ1-2 . TRBV11-3 13 few CASSSNRVYGYTF TGTGCCAGCAGCTCGAACAGGGTCTATGGCTACACCTTC
TRBJ1-1 . TRBV11-3 15 few CASSEQGLFGTEAFF TGTGCCAGCAGTGAGCAGGGATTATTTGGCACTGAAGCTTTCTTT
TRBJ2-3 . TRBV18 15 many CASSAKLTSADTQYF TGTGCCAGCTCAGCCAAGCTGACTAGTGCGGATACGCAGTATTTT
TRBJ1-1 . TRBV6-1 14 few CASSGVYVNTEAFF TGTGCCAGCAGCGGGGTTTACGTGAACACTGAAGCTTTCTTT
TRBJ1-2 TRBD1 TRBV19 14 . CASSMGQMDYGYTF TGTGCCAGTAGTATGGGACAGATGGACTATGGCTACACCTTC
TRBJ2-2 TRBD2 TRBV3-1 18 . CASSPGFPGGPGTGELFF TGTGCCAGCAGCCCCGGATTCCCGGGAGGGCCCGGGACCGGGGAGCTGTTTTTT
TRBJ1-1 TRBD1 TRBV11-2 14 . CASSHGQALTEAFF TGTGCCAGCAGCCACGGACAGGCCCTGACTGAAGCTTTCTTT
TRBJ2-1 TRBD2 TRBV12-3/TRBV12-4 15 many CASSRGRSSYNEQFF TGTGCCAGCAGCCGCGGGAGAAGCTCCTACAATGAGCAGTTCTTC
TRBJ2-2 TRBD2 TRBV15 17 few CATSRDRGLADTGELFF TGTGCCACCAGCAGAGATCGAGGACTAGCCGACACCGGGGAGCTGTTTTTT
TRBJ2-7 TRBD1 TRBV20-1 13 many CSARRAGGYEQYF TGCAGTGCTAGAAGGGCAGGGGGCTACGAGCAGTACTTC
TRBJ2-1 TRBD1 TRBV5-1 15 . CASSWGQGGISEQFF TGCGCCAGCAGCTGGGGACAGGGTGGAATTAGTGAGCAGTTCTTC
TRBJ2-7 . TRBV7-9 15 . CASSPGLDLSYEQYF TGTGCCAGCAGCCCGGGACTCGACCTCTCCTACGAGCAGTACTTC
TRBJ2-5 TRBD1 TRBV20-1 13 many CSADRGRQETQYF TGCAGTGCCGACAGGGGCCGGCAAGAGACCCAGTACTTC
TRBJ2-1 . TRBV10-3 19 . CAISESTYGRQTTNNEQFF TGTGCCATCAGTGAGTCGACTTATGGACGCCAAACCACTAACAATGAGCAGTTCTTC
TRBJ2-1 TRBD2 TRBV6-2/TRBV6-3 17 many CASSYPGSGSPNNEQFF TGTGCCAGCAGTTACCCCGGTAGCGGGAGCCCGAACAATGAGCAGTTCTTC
TRBJ1-5 . TRBV27 16 . CASSLKGVSRSQPQHF TGTGCCAGCAGTTTAAAGGGCGTTTCACGCAGCCAGCCCCAGCATTTT
TRBJ2-7 . TRBV7-2 13 many CASSFQRTYEQYF TGTGCCAGCAGCTTCCAGCGGACCTACGAGCAGTACTTC
TRBJ1-4 TRBD1 TRBV6-5 14 . CASSYGQGNEKLFF TGTGCCAGCAGTTACGGACAGGGTAATGAAAAACTGTTTTTT
TRBJ2-1 . TRBV6-1 16 few CASSRDPGARGYEQFF TGTGCCAGCAGCCGGGATCCCGGGGCCCGAGGGTATGAGCAGTTCTTC
TRBJ2-5 TRBD2 TRBV12-3/TRBV12-4 16 many CASSLMVAGGRETQYF TGTGCCAGCAGTTTAATGGTAGCGGGAGGGAGAGAGACCCAGTACTTC
TRBJ2-7 . TRBV2 14 . CASSAQGASYEQYF TGTGCCAGCAGCGCCCAGGGAGCTTCCTACGAGCAGTACTTC
TRBJ1-1 . TRBV29-1 10 many CSVSGLEAFF TGCAGCGTTTCCGGCCTAGAAGCTTTCTTT
TRBJ2-3 . TRBV12-3/TRBV12-4 13 few CASSLPGPDTQYF TGTGCCAGCAGTTTACCCGGCCCCGATACGCAGTATTTT
TRBJ2-1 TRBD2 TRBV29-1 17 . CSVPLFKREGSYNEQFF TGCAGCGTTCCCTTATTTAAGCGGGAGGGCTCCTACAATGAGCAGTTCTTC
TRBJ2-1 . TRBV28 17 . CASSLYATRQVYNEQFF TGTGCCAGCAGTCTTTACGCGACCCGACAGGTATACAATGAGCAGTTCTTC
TRBJ1-2 . TRBV20-1 13 few CSARSGLWYGYTF TGCAGTGCTAGATCAGGACTTTGGTATGGCTACACCTTC
TRBJ1-5 . TRBV3-1 16 few CASSPKPGRGEQPQHF TGTGCCAGCAGCCCAAAACCGGGCCGCGGGGAGCAGCCCCAGCATTTT
TRBJ1-5 TRBD1 TRBV20-1 14 . CSASPGQGHQPQHF TGCAGTGCTAGTCCCGGACAGGGCCATCAGCCCCAGCATTTT
TRBJ1-5 . TRBV28 20 many CASSIPGAGSWADSNQPQHF TGTGCCAGCAGTATCCCGGGGGCAGGGAGTTGGGCGGACAGCAATCAGCCCCAGCATTTT
TRBJ2-1 TRBD2 TRBV9 16 few CASSVVSAGAGNEQFF TGTGCCAGCAGCGTAGTTTCAGCGGGAGCGGGGAATGAGCAGTTCTTC
TRBJ2-1 TRBD2 TRBV27 15 few CASSFLAGVRDEQFF TGTGCCAGCAGTTTCCTAGCGGGGGTCAGGGATGAGCAGTTCTTC
TRBJ2-3 TRBD2 TRBV28 14 many CASSRLARTDTQYF TGTGCCAGCAGTCGACTAGCGCGCACAGATACGCAGTATTTT
TRBJ2-7 TRBD1 TRBV28 14 . CASSQGTGGLEQYF TGTGCCAGCAGTCAGGGGACAGGGGGCCTCGAGCAGTACTTC
TRBJ2-5 . TRBV24-1 18 . CATSDPLSSQTGRETQYF TGTGCCACCAGTGACCCCCTCTCAAGCCAGACAGGGAGGGAGACCCAGTACTTC
TRBJ2-1 . TRBV28 13 . CASSPGPYNEQFF TGTGCCAGCAGTCCTGGGCCCTACAATGAGCAGTTCTTC